These 6 T cell receptor beta chains share one sample of origin, sequenced in a study of blood T cell repertoires in COVID-19. The repertoire was sequenced with immunoSEQ multiplex PCR; TCRdb's copy has only in-frame clones and lacks some. The table has under 130,000 clones, roughly 84% seen once. The sequenced material came from peripheral blood. The receptors originated from a human donor in a cohort sampled during active COVID-19.

V is TRBV6-6 and J is TRBJ2-7; 10 bases match TRBD2. V shed 5 bases, J shed 4 bases, and the junction held 11 bases outside the gene matches. This CDR3 has 16 amino acids. The germline gives CDR1 MNHNY, CDR2 SVGAGI (reference sequence). CDR3 DNA sequence: TGTGCCAGCAGTCTCGATCCTAGCGGGAGATGGTACGAGCAGTACTTC. Translated: CASSLDPSGRWYEQYF.

The gene calls are TRBV2 and TRBJ2-2; TRBD1 matches at 8 bases. The CDR3 is 18 amino acids. The germline V gene has CDR1 SNHLY and CDR2 FYNNEI. The V segment lost 0 bases and the J segment 0 bases; nucleotides outside the gene matches: 6. The chain's CDR3 is CASSEAPRTGTNTGELFF. CDR3 bases: TGTGCCAGCAGTGAAGCGCCGAGGACAGGGACGAACACCGGGGAGCTGTTTTTT. Looking up the rest from reference TRBV2 and TRBJ2-2 gives the full variable domain: EPEVTQTPSHQVTQMGQEVILRCVPISNHLYFYWYRQILGQKVEFLVSFYNNEISEKSEIFDDQFSVERPDGSNFTLKIRSTKLEDSAMYFCASSEAPRTGTNTGELFFGEGSRLTVL.

V usage is TRBV2 and J usage is TRBJ2-1, with D perhaps matching TRBD1 (6 bases). Germline values: CDR1 SNHLY, CDR2 FYNNEI. The CDR3 is made up of 13 amino acids. Trimming shortened V by 2 bases and J by 9 bases, and 11 bases separated the two germline ends. CDR3: CASSELGAAEQFF. Here the CDR3 DNA reads TGTGCCAGCAGTGAACTGGGGGCCGCTGAGCAGTTCTTC.

The genes are TRBV27 and TRBJ1-5; 7 bases agree with TRBD1. CDR3 length: 14 amino acids. Germline-derived CDR1 and CDR2 are MNHEY and SMNVEV (reference sequence). V lost 5 bases to trimming and J lost 3 bases; unmatched junction nucleotides: 4. The chain's CDR3 is CASSPGTDNQPQHF. The CDR3 region has the DNA TGTGCCAGCAGTCCGGGGACAGACAATCAGCCCCAGCATTTT.

The chain couples TRBV6-1 to TRBJ2-7; tentative D call: TRBD1 (6 bases). The V end lost 0 bases, the J end lost 0 bases, and 6 bases lay between the germline ends. The germline gives CDR1 MNHNS, CDR2 SASEGT. This CDR3 is 14 amino acids long. The CDR3 DNA reads as TGTGCCAGCAGTGAAGCGGACAGCTCCTACGAGCAGTACTTC. Protein product: CASSEADSSYEQYF.

The chain has TRBV7-9 and TRBJ1-3; 7 bases are shared with TRBD1. Trimming removed 0 bases from V and 3 bases from J; junction bases left unmatched: 5. Per germline, CDR1 SEHNR and CDR2 FQNEAQ (reference sequence). The CDR3 length is 16 residues. The CDR3 loop reads CASSLAPRGLGNTIYF. The CDR3 nucleotides read TGTGCCAGCAGCTTAGCGCCAAGGGGGCTTGGAAACACCATATATTTT.